The 10 T cell receptor beta chains reported below all come from one sample, sequenced in a study of shared clonotypes between healthy human individuals. The repertoire was sequenced with immunoSEQ multiplex PCR; TCRdb's copy has only in-frame clones and lacks some. The sample shows 2,500,000 or so clones, approximately 93% of them seen only once. Sequencing input: naive CD4+ T cells from PBMCs. Subset here: CD45RA+ positively selected. The receptors come from a man between 18 and 29 years old in good health. Some clones in this sample may be carry-over from other donors' samples.

The chain employs TRBV27 and TRBJ1-5; D gene ambiguous. The germline V and J ends were trimmed by 6 bases and 6 bases, with 15 bases remaining between them. The germline V gene has CDR1 MNHEY and CDR2 SMNVEV (reference sequence). The CDR3 has 14 amino acids. The CDR3: CASRGGVSGQPQHF. The DNA of the CDR3 is TGTGCCAGCAGGGGTGGGGTATCGGGTCAGCCCCAGCATTTT.

This clone came up once. The gene calls are TRBV12-2 and TRBJ2-2; TRBD2, the D gene given by the table, was not confirmed from the DNA. TRBV12-2 constitutes a pseudogene. The CDR3 runs 16 residues. CDR3 residues: CASRLVSSANTGELFF. CDR3 in DNA: TGTGCAAGTCGCTTAGTTTCTAGCGCCAACACCGGGGAGCTGTTTTTT.

The chain carries TRBV5-6 and TRBJ1-3; 7 bases match TRBD1. J was trimmed by 5 bases and V by 0 bases; bases with no gene match: 2. CDR3 length equals 14 residues. Germline-derived CDR1 and CDR2 are SGHDT and YYEEEE. CDR3 DNA: TGTGCCAGCAGCTTGGGGACAGGCCGAAACACCATATATTTT. Amino acid sequence: CASSLGTGRNTIYF.

This chain links TRBV5-6 with TRBJ2-7; TRBD2 might be the D (5 bases). Trimming pared 0 bases from V and 2 bases from J, leaving 12 bases between. Germline CDR1 and CDR2: SGHDT and YYEEEE. CDR3 length equals 15 residues. The CDR3: CASSLGPDFTYEQYF. CDR3 bases: TGTGCCAGCAGCTTGGGTCCGGACTTCACCTACGAGCAGTACTTC.

The genes are TRBV7-8 and TRBJ1-1; D is undetermined. This CDR3 comprises 14 residues. The V and J ends lost 7 bases and 1 base respectively, with 13 bases between them. Germline assignment: CDR1 SGHVS and CDR2 FQNEAQ. CDR3 nucleotides: TGTGCCAGCACCATAAGACTGTCGAACACTGAAGCTTTCTTT. Translating gives CASTIRLSNTEAFF. The whole variable domain, remainder taken from reference TRBV7-8 and TRBJ1-1, is GAGVSQSPRYKVAKRGQDVALRCDPISGHVSLFWYQQALGQGPEFLTYFQNEAQLDKSGLPSDRFFAERPEGSVSTLKIQRTQQEDSAVYLCASTIRLSNTEAFFGQGTRLTVV.

This clone was seen a handful of times. V gene TRBV19 combines with J gene TRBJ1-5, with 11 positions matching TRBD1. The germline V gene encodes CDR1 LNHDA and CDR2 SQIVND (reference sequence). The CDR3 is 13 residues long. Germline trimming cut 8 bases from V and 4 bases from J; bases unmatched to any gene: 1. The CDR3 sequence: CASGTGGNQPQHF. DNA of the CDR3: TGTGCCAGTGGGACAGGGGGAAATCAGCCCCAGCATTTT.

This clone has just one count. The genes are TRBV7-9 and TRBJ2-1; D might be TRBD2 (5 bases). CDR3 length: 15 amino acids. Trimming stripped 1 base from V and 2 bases from J, with 9 bases between. CDR1 and CDR2 (germline): SEHNR, FQNEAQ (reference sequence). The DNA of the CDR3 is TGTGCCAGCAGCTTAGAAACGAGGGCCTACAATGAGCAGTTCTTC. Encoded protein: CASSLETRAYNEQFF.

Turning to this clone: Other DNA sequences in this sample translate to the same CDR3. This chain uses TRBV4-3 with TRBJ2-5; 7 bases are a match to TRBD2. V lost 0 bases and J lost 5; bases outside the gene matches: 0. Germline values: CDR1 LGHNA, CDR2 YSLEER. The CDR3 sequence is 13 residues long. This CDR3 reads CASSQERGETQYF. The CDR3 nucleotides are TGCGCCAGCAGCCAAGAGCGGGGGGAGACCCAGTACTTC.

The chain joins TRBV28 to TRBJ1-3; TRBD1 agrees at 8 bases. The ends lost 5 bases at V and 4 bases at J; junction bases unmatched: 10. Germline CDR1 reads MDHEN; CDR2 reads SYDVKM. This CDR3 has 16 amino acids. CDR3 amino acids: CASSPSGQGEGNTIYF. The DNA of the CDR3 is TGTGCCAGCAGTCCGTCTGGACAGGGTGAGGGAAACACCATATATTTT.

This chain joins TRBV28 and TRBJ1-1, with no clear D. Trimming took off 1 base at V and 4 bases at J, with 19 bases between the two ends. Germline CDR1 MDHEN, CDR2 SYDVKM. This CDR3 comprises 17 residues. The CDR3 is CASSLLGSGIRSTEAFF. The CDR3 DNA follows: TGTGCCAGCAGTTTATTGGGGTCTGGCATAAGGAGCACTGAAGCTTTCTTT.